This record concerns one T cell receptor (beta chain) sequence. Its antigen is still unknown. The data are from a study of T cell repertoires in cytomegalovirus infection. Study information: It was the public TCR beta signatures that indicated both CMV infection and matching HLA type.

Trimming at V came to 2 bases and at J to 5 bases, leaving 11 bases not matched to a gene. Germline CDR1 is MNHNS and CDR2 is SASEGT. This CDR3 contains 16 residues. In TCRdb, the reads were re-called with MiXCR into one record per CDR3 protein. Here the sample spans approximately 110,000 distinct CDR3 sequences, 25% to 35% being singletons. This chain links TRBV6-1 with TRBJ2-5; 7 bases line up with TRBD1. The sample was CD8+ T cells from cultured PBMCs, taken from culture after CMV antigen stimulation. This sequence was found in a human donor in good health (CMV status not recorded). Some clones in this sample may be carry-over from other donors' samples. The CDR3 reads CASSERSGGLWETQYF. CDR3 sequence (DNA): TGTGCCAGCAGTGAAAGGTCAGGGGGTTTGTGGGAGACCCAGTACTTC.